One and the same sample provided the 21 T cell receptor beta chains below, sequenced in a study of tumor-infiltrating lymphocytes in primary liver carcinoma. The approximately 20-31 mg bulk tissue piece was not sorted before simultaneous RNA and DNA extraction. The input was 500 ng total RNA; TCR beta cDNA was made from it with a constant-region primer. TCR beta libraries came from three nested multiplex PCR rounds using slightly modified ARM-PCR. TRBV1-TRBV30 forward primers paired with a C-beta reverse primer drove the first two PCR rounds, roughly 10 cycles each. TCRdb independently ran MiXCR on the multiplex PCR reads; one entry per CDR3 protein. The data hold roughly 120,000 distinct CDR3 sequences, with 65% observed a single time. Sequenced material: liver tumor tissue from sampling region 1. The subset here: tumor region T1, superior pole. The receptors derive from a woman aged 55-69 years with primary liver carcinoma and hepatitis B virus infection.

For this clonotype: At one end, the junction sequence differs from germline, possibly due to a read error. The V gene is TRBV12-3 or TRBV12-4, the J gene TRBJ2-2, with a tentative D call TRBD2 (6 bases). This CDR3 region has 13 residues. CDR3 coding DNA: TGTGCCATGAGGGTAGCGGACACCGGGGAGCTGTTCTTT. Translating gives CAMRVADTGELFF.

The chain combines TRBV29-1 with TRBJ2-3; perhaps TRBD2 as D (5 bases). The CDR3 sequence is 13 residues long. The V gene's germline CDR1 is SQVTM and CDR2 ANQGSEA. Trimming pared 4 bases from V and 3 bases from J, leaving 11 bases between. DNA of the CDR3: TGCAGCGTTGGAACTAGTGTGACAGATACGCAGTATTTT. This sequence encodes CSVGTSVTDTQYF.

This clonotype showed up just a few times. The V and J genes are TRBV7-9 and TRBJ2-5; 9 bases are shared with TRBD1. Per germline, CDR1 SEHNR and CDR2 FQNEAQ (reference sequence). This CDR3 region has 15 residues. V gave up 5 bases and J gave up 5 bases; unmatched junction bases: 9. CDR3 protein: CASSTTTGGRETQYF. CDR3 in DNA: TGTGCCAGCAGCACTACCACAGGGGGCAGGGAGACCCAGTACTTC.

As concerns this clonotype: This may come from a read error, since a much larger clone is one base off. This chain links TRBV12-3 or TRBV12-4 with TRBJ2-2; no reliable D call. The CDR3 is 13 amino acids. The CDR3 is CSSSFWAGGELFF. DNA for the CDR3: TGTTCCAGCAGTTTTTGGGCTGGCGGGGAGCTGTTTTTT.

This clonotype was seen just once. The junction and the germline gene differ at one end; a read error may be behind it. CDR3 region: CSVAGTSRKYEQFF. CDR3 sequence (DNA): TGCAGTGTTGCAGGGACTAGCAGGAAGTATGAGCAGTTCTTC. The chain employs TRBV29-1 and TRBJ2-1; 9 nucleotides line up with TRBD2. CDR3 size: 14 residues. Germline V CDR1 and CDR2: SQVTM, ANQGSEA.

This clonotype was recorded many times. The genes are TRBV6-5 and TRBJ1-2, with 11 positions matching TRBD1. CDR1 MNHEY and CDR2 SVGAGI come from the germline V gene. J lost 3 bases, V lost 2 bases, and 5 bases had no gene match. There are 16 residues in the CDR3. The chain's CDR3 is CASSYLRTGGHYGYTF. CDR3 nucleotides: TGTGCCAGCAGTTACCTACGGACAGGGGGCCACTATGGCTACACCTTC.

The V gene is TRBV15, the J gene TRBJ1-1; D uncertain. From germline, CDR1 is LNHNV and CDR2 YYDKDF (reference sequence). CDR3 length: 14 residues. V gave up 3 bases and J gave up 8 bases, with 16 bases separating them. The CDR3, as DNA: TGTGCCACCAGCAGGGACCTTCGGCCGGAAGAAGCTTTCTTT. Its translation: CATSRDLRPEEAFF.

This clonotype was observed once. At one end, the junction sequence differs from germline, possibly due to a read error. The chain uses TRBV11-3 and TRBJ2-3; 7 positions agree with TRBD1. This CDR3 is built from 13 residues. Germline V gene sequence: CDR1 SGHNT, CDR2 YENEEA. The CDR3 protein is CVSSVRDRDTQYF. The CDR3 coding sequence is TGTGTCAGCAGCGTCCGGGACAGAGATACGCAGTACTTT. The full variable domain, with the rest looked up from reference TRBV11-3 and TRBJ2-3, is EAGVVQSPRYKIIEKKQPVAFWCNPISGHNTLYWYLQNLGQGPELLIRYENEEAVDDSQLPKDRFSAERLKGVDSTLKIQPAELGDSAVYLCVSSVRDRDTQYFGPGTRLTVL.

This clonotype came up once. The CDR3 ends on some other residue instead of the conserved phenylalanine or tryptophan, so this is likely a read error. The chain employs TRBV11-2 and TRBJ2-1; D possibly corresponds to TRBD2 (5 bases). The CDR3 is 16 amino acids. V was trimmed by 1 base and J by 7 bases, leaving 17 bases between them. Germline lookup yields CDR1 SGHAT and CDR2 FQNNGV. The CDR3, as DNA: TGTGCCAGCAGCTTAGGAGCGGCATACACTGGGAATGAGCAGTTCCTC. Amino acid sequence: CASSLGAAYTGNEQFL.

The sample holds one count of this clonotype. No conserved phenylalanine or tryptophan is present at the end of the CDR3, so a read error is the likely explanation. The chain uses TRBV5-7 and TRBJ2-1, with TRBD2 identical over 11 bases. TRBV5-7 is reported as an ORF; its role is uncertain. V lost 8 bases, J lost 7 bases, and 14 bases stayed unmatched. The CDR3 totals 16 residues. For the CDR3, the DNA is TGTGCCAGTAGCCCGGTAACTAGCGGGAGTTATAATGAGCAGTTCCTC. Protein product: CASSPVTSGSYNEQFL.

The chain has TRBV11-2 and TRBJ2-1; the D gene could be TRBD1 or TRBD2 (5 bases each). The CDR3 totals 15 residues. The germline V gene encodes CDR1 SGHAT and CDR2 FQNNGV. The V and J ends lost 1 base and 7 bases respectively, with 14 bases between them. The CDR3 here is CASSLGGSNGNEQFF. Here the CDR3 DNA reads TGTGCCAGCAGCTTAGGGGGGAGTAACGGAAATGAGCAGTTCTTC.

Regarding this clonotype: The germline gene is not matched at one end of the junction; a read error may be the cause. This chain connects TRBV11-2 to TRBJ2-3; 10 bases map to TRBD2. The germline gives CDR1 SGHAT, CDR2 FQNNGV. The CDR3 has 16 residues. The CDR3 DNA reads TGTGCCAGCAGCCCCAGCTTCAGCGGGAGGGCCGATACGCACTATTTT. This gives the protein CASSPSFSGRADTHYF.

This clonotype came up a few times. One end of the junction fails to match germline, which may point to a read error. The chain carries TRBV5-5 and TRBJ2-1; no reliable D call. CDR3 length equals 13 residues. CDR1 is SGHKS and CDR2 is YYEKEE in the germline V gene (reference sequence). This CDR3 reads CGSSLGLSNEQFF. The CDR3 DNA reads as TGTGGCAGCAGCTTGGGTTTGTCGAATGAGCAGTTCTTC. The full variable domain, completed using reference TRBV5-5 and TRBJ2-1, is DAGVTQSPTHLIKTRGQQVTLRCSPISGHKSVSWYQQVLGQGPQFIFQYYEKEERGRGNFPDRFSARQFPNYSSELNVNALLLGDSALYLCGSSLGLSNEQFFGPGTRLTVL.

This clonotype showed up many times. The chain recombines TRBV6-5 with TRBJ1-1, with D possibly matching TRBD1 (6 bases). Per germline, CDR1 MNHEY and CDR2 SVGAGI. The CDR3 extends over 13 amino acids. Trimming took 6 bases from V and 2 from J, leaving 10 bases between them. The CDR3 region has the DNA TGTGCCAGCAGCCGGGACATCAACACTGAAGCTTTCTTT. As protein: CASSRDINTEAFF.

This clonotype showed up many times. The chain has TRBV12-3 or TRBV12-4 and TRBJ2-7; 9 positions agree with TRBD1. CDR3 length: 14 amino acids. The V and J ends lost 2 bases and 6 bases, in that order; junction bases with no gene match: 5. The CDR3 sequence is CASSLNRGRFEQYF. The DNA of the CDR3 is TGTGCCAGCAGTTTAAACAGGGGGCGCTTCGAGCAGTACTTC.

This clonotype was counted ten times or more. V and J are TRBV6-6 and TRBJ2-5; D perhaps matches TRBD2 (6 bases). The V end was cut by 1 base, the J end by 2 bases, with 11 bases between. CDR1 is MNHNY and CDR2 is SVGAGI in the germline V gene (reference sequence). The CDR3 spans 15 residues. CDR3 loop: CASSYYGGQQETQYF. In DNA, the CDR3 is TGTGCCAGCAGTTACTACGGGGGTCAGCAAGAGACCCAGTACTTC.

The gene calls are TRBV11-3 and TRBJ2-2, with a possible D match to TRBD2 (6 bases). The CDR3 extends over 14 amino acids. CDR1 SGHNT and CDR2 YENEEA come from the germline V gene. Trimming removed 9 bases at V and 6 bases at J, with 17 bases between. The DNA for the CDR3 is TGTGCCAGTAGTGGGAGGATGGTGTCCGGGGAGCTGTTTTTT. Translation: CASSGRMVSGELFF.

In regard to this clonotype: A read error may produce the germline difference seen at one junction end. This chain links TRBV12-3 or TRBV12-4 with TRBJ2-7; TRBD2 matches 15 bases. The CDR3 extends over 18 amino acids. As DNA, the CDR3 is TGTACCAGCAGTCTCGGAAGGACTAGCGGGAGGGTTTCATATGAGCAGTACTTC. The encoded protein is CTSSLGRTSGRVSYEQYF.

This chain connects TRBV20-1 to TRBJ2-7; the match to TRBD2 covers 9 bases. J gave up 0 bases and V 6 bases, and 6 bases lay outside the gene matches. The germline V gene has CDR1 DFQATT and CDR2 SNEGSKA (reference sequence). The CDR3 consists of 14 residues. CDR3: CSARLAANSYEQYF. The CDR3 coding sequence is TGCAGTGCCCGACTAGCGGCAAACTCCTACGAGCAGTACTTC.

Notes on this clonotype: Without the conserved terminal phenylalanine or tryptophan, this CDR3 likely stems from a read error. The J gene is TRBJ1-1, the V gene TRBV11-1; D is possibly TRBD1 (5 bases). V was clipped by 7 bases and J by 7 bases, with 16 bases between them. The CDR3 is 13 amino acids. Germline V gives CDR1 SGHAT, CDR2 FQDESV (reference sequence). The CDR3, as DNA: TGTGCCAGCAAGAGGTGGGGGAGCATTGAAGCTTTCATT. Residues: CASKRWGSIEAFI.

This chain links TRBV6-5 with TRBJ1-1; D may be TRBD1 (5 bases). The CDR3 runs to 13 residues. CDR1 is MNHEY, CDR2 SVGAGI, per germline. Deletions cut 11 bases from V and 6 bases from J, with 19 bases between. CDR3 bases: TGTGCCGGCAACCCGGGGGTTAACTCTGAAGCTTTCTTT. Amino acid sequence: CAGNPGVNSEAFF.